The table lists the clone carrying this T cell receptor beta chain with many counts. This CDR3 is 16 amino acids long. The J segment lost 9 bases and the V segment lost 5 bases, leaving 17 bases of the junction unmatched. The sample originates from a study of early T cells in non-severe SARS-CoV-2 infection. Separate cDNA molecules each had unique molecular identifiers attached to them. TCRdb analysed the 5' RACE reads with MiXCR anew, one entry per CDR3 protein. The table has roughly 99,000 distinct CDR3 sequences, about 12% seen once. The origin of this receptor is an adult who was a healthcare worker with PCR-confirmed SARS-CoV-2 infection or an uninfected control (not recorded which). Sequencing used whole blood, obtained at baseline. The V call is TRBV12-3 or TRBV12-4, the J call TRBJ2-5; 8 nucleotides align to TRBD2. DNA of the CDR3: TGTGCCAGCAGTCCGATTCCCCTGAGCGGGAGTGGGGCCCAGTACTTC. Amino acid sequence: CASSPIPLSGSGAQYF.